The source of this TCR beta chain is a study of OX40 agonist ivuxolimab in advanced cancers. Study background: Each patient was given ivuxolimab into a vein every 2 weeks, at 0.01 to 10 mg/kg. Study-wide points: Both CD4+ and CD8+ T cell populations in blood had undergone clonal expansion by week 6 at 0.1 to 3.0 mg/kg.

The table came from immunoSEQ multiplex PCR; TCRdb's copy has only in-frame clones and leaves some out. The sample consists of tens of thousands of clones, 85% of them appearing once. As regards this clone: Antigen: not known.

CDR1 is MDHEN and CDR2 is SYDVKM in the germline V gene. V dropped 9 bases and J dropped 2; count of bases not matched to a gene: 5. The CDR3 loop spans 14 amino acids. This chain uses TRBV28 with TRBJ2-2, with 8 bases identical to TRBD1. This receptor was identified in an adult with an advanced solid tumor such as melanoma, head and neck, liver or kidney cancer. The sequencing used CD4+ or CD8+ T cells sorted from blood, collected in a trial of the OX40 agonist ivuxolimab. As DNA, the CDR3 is TGTGCCAGTCGCAGGGGGCGAAACACCGGGGAGCTGTTTTTT. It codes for CASRRGRNTGELFF.